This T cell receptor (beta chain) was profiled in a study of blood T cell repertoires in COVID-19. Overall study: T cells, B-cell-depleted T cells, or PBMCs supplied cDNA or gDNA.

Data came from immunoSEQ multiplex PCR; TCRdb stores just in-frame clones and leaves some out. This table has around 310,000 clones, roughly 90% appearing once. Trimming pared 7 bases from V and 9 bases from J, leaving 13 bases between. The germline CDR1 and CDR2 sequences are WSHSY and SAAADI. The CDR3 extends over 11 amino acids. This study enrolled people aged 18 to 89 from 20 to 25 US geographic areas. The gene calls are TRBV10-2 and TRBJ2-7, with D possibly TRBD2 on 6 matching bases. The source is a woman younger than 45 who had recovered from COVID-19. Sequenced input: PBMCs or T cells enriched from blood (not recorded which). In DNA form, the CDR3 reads TGCGCCAGCACCGGAGGGGCAGGGCAGTACTTC. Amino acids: CASTGGAGQYF.